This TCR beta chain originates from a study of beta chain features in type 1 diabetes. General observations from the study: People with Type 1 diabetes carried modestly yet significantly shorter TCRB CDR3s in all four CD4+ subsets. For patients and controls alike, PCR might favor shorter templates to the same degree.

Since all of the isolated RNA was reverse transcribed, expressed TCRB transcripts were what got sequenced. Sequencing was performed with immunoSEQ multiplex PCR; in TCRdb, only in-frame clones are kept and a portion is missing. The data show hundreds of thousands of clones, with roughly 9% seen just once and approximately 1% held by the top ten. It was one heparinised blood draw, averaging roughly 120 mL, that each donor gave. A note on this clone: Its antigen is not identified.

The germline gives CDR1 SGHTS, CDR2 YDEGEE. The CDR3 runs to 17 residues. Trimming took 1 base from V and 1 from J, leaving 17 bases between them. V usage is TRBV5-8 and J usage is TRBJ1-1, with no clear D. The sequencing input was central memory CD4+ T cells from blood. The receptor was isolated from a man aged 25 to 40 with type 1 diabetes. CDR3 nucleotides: TGTGCCAGCAGCTTGATGAGGTCGAACCATGGGAACACTGAAGCTTTCTTT. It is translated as CASSLMRSNHGNTEAFF.